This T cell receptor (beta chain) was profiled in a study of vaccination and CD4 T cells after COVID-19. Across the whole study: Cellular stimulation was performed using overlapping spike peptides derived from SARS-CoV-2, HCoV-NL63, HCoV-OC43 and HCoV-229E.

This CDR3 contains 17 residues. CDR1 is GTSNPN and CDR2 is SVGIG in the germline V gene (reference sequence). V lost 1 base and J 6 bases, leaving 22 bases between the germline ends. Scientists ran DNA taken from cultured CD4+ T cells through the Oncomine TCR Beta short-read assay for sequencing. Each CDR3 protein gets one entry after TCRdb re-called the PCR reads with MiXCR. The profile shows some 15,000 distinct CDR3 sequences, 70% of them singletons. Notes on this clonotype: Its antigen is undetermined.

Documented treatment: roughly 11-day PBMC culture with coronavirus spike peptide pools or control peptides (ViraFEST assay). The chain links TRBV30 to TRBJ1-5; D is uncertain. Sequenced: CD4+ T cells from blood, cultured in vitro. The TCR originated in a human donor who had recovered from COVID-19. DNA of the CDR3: TGTGCCTGGAGTGCACCCACCCCGGGCAGAAGGACTCAGCCCCAGCATTTT. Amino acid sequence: CAWSAPTPGRRTQPQHF.